This T cell receptor beta chain emerged from a study of Ad26.COV2.S vaccination and SARS-CoV-2 variants. The CDR3 has 15 residues. Germline CDR1 and CDR2: SGDLS and YYNGEE. V dropped 4 bases and J dropped 9; count of bases not matched to a gene: 9. This sample's treatment: approximately 18 received Ad26.COV2.S at low or high dose, single or two shots; about 5 received placebo; per-sample allocation not given. Specimen acquisition occurred on day 63 following the initial vaccine or placebo injection. At a Boston site, the person donating was an adult of 18-55 years. Libraries were prepared by immunoSEQ multiplex PCR; TCRdb keeps only in-frame clonotypes and omits some of them. Among about 480,000 clones listed, 87% were seen once.

The source was peripheral blood, collected in a trial of Ad26.COV2.S vaccine versus placebo. This sequence was found in a person aged 18-60 years who received the Ad26.COV2.S COVID-19 vaccine or a placebo. The chain is built from TRBV9 and TRBJ2-1; 11 bases agree with TRBD1. The CDR3 region is CASSNPGTGGSEQFF. CDR3 DNA: TGTGCCAGCAGCAACCCCGGGACAGGGGGTAGTGAGCAGTTCTTC. Full variable domain (missing parts from reference TRBV9 and TRBJ2-1): DSGVTQTPKHLITATGQRVTLRCSPRSGDLSVYWYQQSLDQGLQFLIQYYNGEERAKGNILERFSAQQFPDLHSELNLSSLELGDSALYFCASSNPGTGGSEQFFGPGTRLTVL.